The 20 T cell receptor beta chains given below trace back to one sample, sequenced in a study of blood T cell repertoires in COVID-19. Profiled with immunoSEQ multiplex PCR; TCRdb holds only in-frame clones, not every one. Of around 250,000 clones in the sample, about 88% are singletons; the top ten hold about 4%. The source material was peripheral blood. These receptors came from a man aged 18 to 29 with active or convalescent COVID-19.

The rearrangement uses TRBV15 and TRBJ2-3; 7 nucleotides align to TRBD1. The trim removed 1 base at V and 4 bases at J, leaving 5 bases unmatched. The CDR3 spans 15 residues. Per the germline V gene, CDR1 is LNHNV and CDR2 is YYDKDF (reference sequence). The CDR3 here is CATSRGHRGPDTQYF. In DNA, the CDR3 is TGTGCCACCAGCAGAGGTCACAGGGGTCCAGATACGCAGTATTTT. The whole variable domain, remainder taken from reference TRBV15 and TRBJ2-3, is DAMVIQNPRYQVTQFGKPVTLSCSQTLNHNVMYWYQQKSSQAPKLLFHYYDKDFNNEADTPDNFQSRRPNTSFCFLDIRSPGLGDTAMYLCATSRGHRGPDTQYFGPGTRLTVL.

The genes are TRBV29-1 and TRBJ2-5; 10 nucleotides match TRBD2. The V gene's germline CDR1 is SQVTM and CDR2 ANQGSEA. The CDR3 has 17 amino acids. V shed 1 base and J 5 bases; nucleotides not matched to a gene: 13. Written as DNA, the CDR3 is TGCAGCGTTGAAGTACCCGTGCTAGCGGGGGTTGGGGAGACCCAGTACTTC. Translation gives CSVEVPVLAGVGETQYF.

J is TRBJ2-5 and V is TRBV19, with D unresolved. The CDR3 runs 13 residues. CDR1 and CDR2 (germline): LNHDA, SQIVND (reference sequence). Trimming pared 1 base from V and 5 bases from J, leaving 8 bases between. Written as DNA, the CDR3 is TGTGCCAGTAGTATAGGTTCCCCTGAGACCCAGTACTTC. It translates to CASSIGSPETQYF.

This chain connects TRBV11-3 to TRBJ2-2, with 7 nucleotides matching TRBD1. Trimming took 5 bases from V and 2 from J; bases not matched to a gene: 5. CDR3 length: 15 amino acids. Germline values: CDR1 SGHNT, CDR2 YENEEA. This chain's CDR3 is CASSRRQGNTGELFF. CDR3 nucleotide sequence: TGTGCCAGCAGCCGCCGACAGGGCAACACCGGGGAGCTGTTTTTT.

The chain recombines TRBV28 with TRBJ1-2; no clear D. V lost 6 bases and J lost 1, with 12 bases in between. Germline V lookup: CDR1 MDHEN, CDR2 SYDVKM. The CDR3 sequence is 14 residues long. CDR3 nucleotides: TGTGCCAGCAGCTTCCCCCTTGTTAACTATGGCTACACCTTC. Encoded protein: CASSFPLVNYGYTF.

This chain links TRBV29-1 with TRBJ1-2; no clear D. The CDR3 spans 13 residues. The ends were cut back, 7 bases at V and 2 bases at J, with 14 bases in the middle. Germline V CDR1 and CDR2: SQVTM, ANQGSEA. CDR3 in amino acids: CSGSETYNYGYTF. The CDR3 DNA sequence: TGCAGCGGCTCCGAAACCTACAACTATGGCTACACCTTC.

V usage is TRBV2 and J usage is TRBJ2-3; 15 bases fit TRBD2. The CDR3 covers 16 residues. Germline V gene lookup returns CDR1 SNHLY and CDR2 FYNNEI. Losses at the gene ends were 6 bases for V and 5 bases for J; bases not matched to a gene: 6. The CDR3 loop reads CASRRTSGRALDTQYF. The CDR3 nucleotides read TGTGCCAGCAGACGGACTAGCGGGAGGGCCTTAGATACGCAGTATTTT. Together with reference TRBV2 and TRBJ2-3, the CDR3 gives the full variable domain: EPEVTQTPSHQVTQMGQEVILRCVPISNHLYFYWYRQILGQKVEFLVSFYNNEISEKSEIFDDQFSVERPDGSNFTLKIRSTKLEDSAMYFCASRRTSGRALDTQYFGPGTRLTVL.

This sequence joins TRBV6-2 or TRBV6-3 and TRBJ1-2; 9 bases align to TRBD1. CDR3 length: 15 residues. Per the germline V gene, CDR1 is MNHEY and CDR2 is SVGEGT. The trim removed 6 bases at V and 1 base at J, leaving 6 bases unmatched. The CDR3 protein is CASSITGQGNYGYTF. DNA for the CDR3: TGTGCCAGCAGCATAACGGGACAGGGTAACTATGGCTACACCTTC.

The chain uses TRBV6-5 and TRBJ2-1; 10 positions agree with TRBD2. J gave up 10 bases and V 0 bases, and 3 bases lay outside the gene matches. The germline gives CDR1 MNHEY, CDR2 SVGAGI. The CDR3 runs to 14 residues. This CDR3 reads CASSYSFSGREQFF. The CDR3 DNA sequence: TGTGCCAGCAGTTACTCCTTTAGCGGGAGGGAGCAGTTCTTC.

This chain joins TRBV6-5 and TRBJ1-3; D is uncertain. The CDR3 totals 16 residues. CDR1 and CDR2 from the germline V gene are MNHEY and SVGAGI. V shed 2 bases and J shed 0 bases, with 11 bases lying between them. The CDR3 nucleotides read TGTGCCAGCAGTTACGCTGGACTGGTCTCTGGAAACACCATATATTTT. It codes for CASSYAGLVSGNTIYF.

The chain links TRBV9 to TRBJ2-1, with a tentative D call TRBD1 (6 bases). Trimming stripped 0 bases from V and 6 bases from J, with 22 bases between. The germline CDR1 and CDR2 sequences are SGDLS and YYNGEE. The CDR3 covers 18 residues. CDR3 sequence (DNA): TGTGCCAGCAGCGTAGGAAACCCCGGTAGGACAGTTGTCAATGAGCAGTTCTTC. As protein: CASSVGNPGRTVVNEQFF.

This clone appeared many times. This chain connects TRBV3-1 (or the pseudogene TRBV3-2) to TRBJ2-7; a weak D match, TRBD2 (6 bases). The V gene's germline CDR1 is LGHDT and CDR2 YNNKEL (reference sequence). This CDR3 contains 11 residues. Trimming left V 3 bases short and J 7 bases short, with 7 bases between. The CDR3 is CASSHAGEQYF. In DNA form, the CDR3 reads TGTGCCAGCAGCCATGCGGGGGAGCAGTACTTC.

This chain links TRBV20-1 with TRBJ1-4, with D perhaps matching TRBD1 (6 bases). Germline V CDR1 and CDR2: DFQATT, SNEGSKA (reference sequence). V was trimmed by 3 bases and J by 12 bases, leaving 14 bases between them. The CDR3 extends over 12 amino acids. The CDR3 nucleotides are TGCAGTGCTAGTTCGCAGGGGCGGCAACTGTTTTTT. Its translation is CSASSQGRQLFF.

V is TRBV5-1 and J is TRBJ2-2, with TRBD2 matching 7 bases. V lost 5 bases to trimming and J lost 3 bases; unmatched junction nucleotides: 4. This CDR3 comprises 14 residues. Germline CDR1 is SGHRS and CDR2 is YFSETQ. The DNA for the CDR3 is TGCGCCAGCAGTGGACTAGGTCACACCGGGGAGCTGTTTTTT. It translates to CASSGLGHTGELFF. The variable domain in full, with the rest retrieved from reference TRBV5-1 and TRBJ2-2, is KAGVTQTPRYLIKTRGQQVTLSCSPISGHRSVSWYQQTPGQGLQFLFEYFSETQRNKGNFPGRFSGRQFSNSRSEMNVSTLELGDSALYLCASSGLGHTGELFFGEGSRLTVL.

This clone came up once. V gene TRBV5-1 combines with J gene TRBJ2-1; 11 nucleotides align to TRBD2. CDR1 is SGHRS, CDR2 YFSETQ, per germline. With 0 bases clipped from V and 7 bases from J, the junction kept 3 bases outside the gene matches. There are 15 residues in the CDR3. The chain's CDR3 is CASSLGSGGANEQFF. The DNA for the CDR3 is TGCGCCAGCAGCTTGGGTAGCGGGGGGGCAAATGAGCAGTTCTTC.

The chain is built from TRBV28 and TRBJ2-7, with 8 nucleotides matching TRBD1. Looked up from germline, CDR1 is MDHEN and CDR2 is SYDVKM. The CDR3 length is 14 residues. Losses at the gene ends were 5 bases for V and 5 bases for J; bases not matched to a gene: 8. This chain's CDR3 is CASSGRTGLDEQYF. CDR3 DNA: TGTGCCAGCAGTGGCAGGACAGGGTTGGACGAGCAGTACTTC.

The rearrangement links TRBV6-5 to TRBJ2-5; 8 bases line up with TRBD2. The germline gives CDR1 MNHEY, CDR2 SVGAGI. J was trimmed by 3 bases and V by 2 bases; bases with no gene match: 8. The CDR3 covers 16 residues. The DNA for the CDR3 is TGTGCCAGCAGTTACGACAACCGGCGGGGGGAAGAGACCCAGTACTTC. This translates into CASSYDNRRGEETQYF.

The gene calls are TRBV10-3 and TRBJ1-6; 9 positions agree with TRBD1. V was pared by 4 bases and J by 6 bases, with 4 bases of the junction left unmatched. Germline V gene data show CDR1 as ENHRY and CDR2 as SYGVKD. The CDR3 loop spans 15 amino acids. The CDR3 spells CAISVQGAINSPLHF. CDR3 DNA: TGTGCCATCAGTGTACAGGGGGCAATTAATTCACCCCTCCACTTT.

This chain uses TRBV19 with TRBJ1-4; 10 bases match TRBD1. The ends lost 9 bases at V and 8 bases at J; junction bases unmatched: 12. Germline CDR1 LNHDA, CDR2 SQIVND (reference sequence). The CDR3 sequence is 15 residues long. The CDR3 nucleotides read TGTGCCAGCATGATGACCGGGACAGGGGAAGAAAAACTGTTTTTT. Protein product: CASMMTGTGEEKLFF.

The J gene is TRBJ1-2, the V gene TRBV19; D unclear. Germline CDR1 LNHDA, CDR2 SQIVND (reference sequence). This CDR3 has 12 amino acids. V was trimmed by 2 bases and J by 3 bases, leaving 4 bases between them. The CDR3 reads CASSISDYGYTF. CDR3 nucleotides: TGTGCCAGTAGTATATCAGACTATGGCTACACCTTC.